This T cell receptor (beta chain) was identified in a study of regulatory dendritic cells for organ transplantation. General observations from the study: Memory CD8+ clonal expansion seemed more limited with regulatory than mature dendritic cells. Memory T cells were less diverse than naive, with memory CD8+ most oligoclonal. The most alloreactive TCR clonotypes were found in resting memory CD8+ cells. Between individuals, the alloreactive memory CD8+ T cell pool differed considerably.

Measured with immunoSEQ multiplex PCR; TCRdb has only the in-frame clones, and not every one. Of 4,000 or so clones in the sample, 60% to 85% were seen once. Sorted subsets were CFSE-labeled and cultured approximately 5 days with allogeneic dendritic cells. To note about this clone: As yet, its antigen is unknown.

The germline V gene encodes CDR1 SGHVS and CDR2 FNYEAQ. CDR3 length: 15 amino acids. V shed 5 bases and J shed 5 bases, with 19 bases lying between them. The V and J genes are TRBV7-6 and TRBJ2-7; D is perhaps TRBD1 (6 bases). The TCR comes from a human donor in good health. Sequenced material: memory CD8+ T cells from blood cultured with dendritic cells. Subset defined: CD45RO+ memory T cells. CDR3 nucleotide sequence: TGTGCCAGCAGCCCAGAAGCTGACAGGCCCCACGAGCAGTACTTC. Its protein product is CASSPEADRPHEQYF.